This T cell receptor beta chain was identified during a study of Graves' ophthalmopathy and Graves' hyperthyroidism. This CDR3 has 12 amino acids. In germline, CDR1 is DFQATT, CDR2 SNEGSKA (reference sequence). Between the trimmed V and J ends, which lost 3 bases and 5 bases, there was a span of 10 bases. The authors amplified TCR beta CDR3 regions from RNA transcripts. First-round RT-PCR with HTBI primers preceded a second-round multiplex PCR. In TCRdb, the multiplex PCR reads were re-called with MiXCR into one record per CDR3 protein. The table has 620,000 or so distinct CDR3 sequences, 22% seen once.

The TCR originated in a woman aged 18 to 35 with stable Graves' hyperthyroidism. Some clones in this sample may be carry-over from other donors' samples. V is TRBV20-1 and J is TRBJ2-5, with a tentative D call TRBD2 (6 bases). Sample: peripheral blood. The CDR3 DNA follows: TGCAGTGCTAGGCCGAGCGGGGAGACCCAGTACTTC. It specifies CSARPSGETQYF.